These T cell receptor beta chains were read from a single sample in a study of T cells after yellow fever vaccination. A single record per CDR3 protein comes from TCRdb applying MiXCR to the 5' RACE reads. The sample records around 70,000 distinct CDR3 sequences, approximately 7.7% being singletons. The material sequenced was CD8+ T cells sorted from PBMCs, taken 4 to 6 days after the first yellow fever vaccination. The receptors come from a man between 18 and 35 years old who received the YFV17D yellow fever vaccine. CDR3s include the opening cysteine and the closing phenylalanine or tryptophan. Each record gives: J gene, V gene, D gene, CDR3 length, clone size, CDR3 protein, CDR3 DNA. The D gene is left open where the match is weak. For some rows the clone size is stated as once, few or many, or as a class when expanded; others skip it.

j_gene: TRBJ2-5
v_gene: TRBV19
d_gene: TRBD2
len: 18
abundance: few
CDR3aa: CASSINDPRTSGWETQYF
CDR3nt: TGTGCCAGTAGTATAAACGACCCGCGTACTAGCGGGTGGGAGACCCAGTACTTC

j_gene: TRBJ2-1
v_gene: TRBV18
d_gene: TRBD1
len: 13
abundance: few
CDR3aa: CASRRGTGGEQFF
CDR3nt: TGTGCCAGCCGACGTGGGACAGGAGGTGAGCAGTTCTTC

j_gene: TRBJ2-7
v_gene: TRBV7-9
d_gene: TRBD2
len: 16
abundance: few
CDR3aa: CASSLAIGSGGNEQYF
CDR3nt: TGTGCCAGCAGCTTAGCGATAGGTAGCGGGGGAAACGAGCAGTACTTC

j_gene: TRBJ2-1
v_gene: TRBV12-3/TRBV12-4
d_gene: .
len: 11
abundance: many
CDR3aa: CASRGPHEQFF
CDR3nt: TGTGCCAGCAGAGGTCCACATGAGCAGTTCTTC

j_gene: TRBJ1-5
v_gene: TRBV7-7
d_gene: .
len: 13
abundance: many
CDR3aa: CASSATRDQPQHF
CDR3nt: TGTGCTAGCAGCGCGACCAGGGATCAGCCCCAGCATTTT

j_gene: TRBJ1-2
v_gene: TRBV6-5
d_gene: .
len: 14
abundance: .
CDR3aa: CASSYVRGVPGYTF
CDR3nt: TGTGCCAGCAGTTACGTGCGGGGGGTTCCTGGCTACACCTTC

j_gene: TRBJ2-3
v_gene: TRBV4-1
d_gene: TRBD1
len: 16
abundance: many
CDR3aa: CASSLRQGAITDTQYF
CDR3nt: TGCGCCAGCAGCCTTAGACAGGGGGCGATCACAGATACGCAGTATTTT

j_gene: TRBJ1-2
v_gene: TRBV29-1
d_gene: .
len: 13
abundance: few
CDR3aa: CSVDLAANYGYTF
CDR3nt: TGCAGCGTTGATCTAGCAGCGAACTATGGCTACACCTTC

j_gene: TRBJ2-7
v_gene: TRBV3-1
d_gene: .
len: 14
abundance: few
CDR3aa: CASSRRQRAYEQYF
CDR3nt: TGTGCCAGCAGCCGAAGACAGAGAGCCTACGAGCAGTACTTC

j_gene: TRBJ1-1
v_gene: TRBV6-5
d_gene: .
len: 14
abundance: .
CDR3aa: CASSYGVGNTEAFF
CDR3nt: TGTGCCAGCAGTTACGGGGTGGGGAACACTGAAGCTTTCTTT

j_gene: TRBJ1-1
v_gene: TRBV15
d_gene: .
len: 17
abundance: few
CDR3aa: CATTTPGLGGMNTEAFF
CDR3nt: TGTGCCACGACTACTCCGGGCCTCGGAGGCATGAACACTGAAGCTTTCTTT

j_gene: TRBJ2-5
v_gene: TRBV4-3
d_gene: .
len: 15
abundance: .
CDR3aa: CASSQTAGDGETQYF
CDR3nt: TGCGCCAGCAGCCAAACCGCAGGGGACGGAGAGACCCAGTACTTC

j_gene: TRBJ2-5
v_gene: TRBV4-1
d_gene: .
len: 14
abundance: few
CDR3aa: CASSQAGERETQYF
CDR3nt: TGCGCCAGCAGCCAAGCCGGGGAACGGGAGACCCAGTACTTC

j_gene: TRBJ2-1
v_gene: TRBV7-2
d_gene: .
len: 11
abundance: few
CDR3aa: CASRDYNEQFF
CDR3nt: TGTGCCAGCCGCGACTACAATGAGCAGTTCTTC

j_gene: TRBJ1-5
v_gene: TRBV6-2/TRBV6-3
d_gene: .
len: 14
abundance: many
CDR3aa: CASVRRFSNQPQHF
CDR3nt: TGTGCCAGCGTCCGACGGTTTAGCAATCAGCCCCAGCATTTT

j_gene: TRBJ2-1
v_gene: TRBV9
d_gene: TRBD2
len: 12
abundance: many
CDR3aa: CASNAGGSEQFF
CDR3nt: TGTGCCAGCAACGCGGGGGGGAGTGAGCAGTTCTTC

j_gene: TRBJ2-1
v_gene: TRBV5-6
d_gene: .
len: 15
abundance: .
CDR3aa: CASRGGLASYNEQFF
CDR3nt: TGTGCCAGCAGGGGCGGGCTAGCGAGCTACAATGAGCAGTTCTTC

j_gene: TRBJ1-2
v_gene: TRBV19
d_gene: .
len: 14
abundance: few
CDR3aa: CASSIVAEDYGYTF
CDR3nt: TGTGCCAGTAGTATAGTAGCAGAAGACTATGGCTACACCTTC

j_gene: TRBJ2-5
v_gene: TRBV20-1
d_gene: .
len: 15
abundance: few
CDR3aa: CSARVLGQNQETQYF
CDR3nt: TGCAGTGCTAGAGTTCTAGGACAGAACCAAGAGACCCAGTACTTC

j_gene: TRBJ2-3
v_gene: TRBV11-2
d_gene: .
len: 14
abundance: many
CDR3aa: CASSPGTGVDTQYF
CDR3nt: TGTGCCAGCAGCCCGGGGACCGGGGTAGATACGCAGTATTTT

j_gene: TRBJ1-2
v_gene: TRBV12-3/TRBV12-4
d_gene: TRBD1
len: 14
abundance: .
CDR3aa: CASSPGDREDGYTF
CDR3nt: TGTGCCAGCAGTCCGGGGGACAGGGAGGATGGCTACACCTTC

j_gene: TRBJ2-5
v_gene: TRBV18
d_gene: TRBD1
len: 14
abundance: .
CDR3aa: CASSPYDREETQYF
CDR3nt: TGTGCCAGCTCACCTTATGACAGGGAAGAGACCCAGTACTTC

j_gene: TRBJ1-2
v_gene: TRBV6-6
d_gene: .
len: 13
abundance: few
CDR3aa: CASSPPGGYGYTF
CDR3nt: TGTGCCAGCAGTCCCCCTGGCGGGTATGGCTACACCTTC

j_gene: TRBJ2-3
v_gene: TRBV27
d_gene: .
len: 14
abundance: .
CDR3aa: CASSSPGSTDTQYF
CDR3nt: TGTGCCAGCAGTTCCCCCGGGAGCACAGATACGCAGTATTTT

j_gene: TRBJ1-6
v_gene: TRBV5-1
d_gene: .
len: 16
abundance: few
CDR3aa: CASSWRGISYNSPLHF
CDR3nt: TGCGCCAGCAGTTGGAGAGGAATCTCCTATAATTCACCCCTCCACTTT

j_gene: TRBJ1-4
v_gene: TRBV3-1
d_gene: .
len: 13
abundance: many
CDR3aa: CASSQGGFEKLFF
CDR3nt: TGTGCCAGCAGCCAAGGAGGGTTTGAAAAACTGTTTTTT

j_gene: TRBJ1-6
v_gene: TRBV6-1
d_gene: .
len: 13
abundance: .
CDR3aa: CASSLTEDSPLHF
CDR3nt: TGTGCCAGCAGTCTTACAGAGGATTCACCCCTCCACTTT

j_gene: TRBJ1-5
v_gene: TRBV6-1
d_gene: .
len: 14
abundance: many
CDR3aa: CASSPVDSGQPQHF
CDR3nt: TGTGCCAGCAGCCCAGTTGACAGCGGGCAGCCCCAGCATTTT

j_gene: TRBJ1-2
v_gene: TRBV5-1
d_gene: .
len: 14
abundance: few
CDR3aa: CASSYRTELSGYTF
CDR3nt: TGCGCCAGCAGTTACCGGACAGAACTCTCTGGCTACACCTTC

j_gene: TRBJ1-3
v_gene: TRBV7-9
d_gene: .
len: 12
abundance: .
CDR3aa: CASSDTPNTIYF
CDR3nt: TGTGCCAGCTCGGACACGCCAAACACCATATATTTT

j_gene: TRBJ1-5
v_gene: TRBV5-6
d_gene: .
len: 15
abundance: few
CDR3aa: CASSLAGGLNQPQHF
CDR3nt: TGTGCCAGCAGCTTGGCGGGAGGGCTCAATCAGCCCCAGCATTTT

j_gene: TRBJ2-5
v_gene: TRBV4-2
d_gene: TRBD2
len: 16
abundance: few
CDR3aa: CASSQEEAGGQETQYF
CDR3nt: TGTGCCAGCAGCCAAGAAGAAGCGGGGGGGCAAGAGACCCAGTACTTC

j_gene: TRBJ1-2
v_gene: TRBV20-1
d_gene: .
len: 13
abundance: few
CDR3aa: CSARRGTGYGYTF
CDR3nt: TGCAGTGCTAGACGGGGGACCGGCTATGGCTACACCTTC

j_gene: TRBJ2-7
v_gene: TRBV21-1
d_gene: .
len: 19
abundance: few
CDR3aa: CASSRQRSPKVAAYSEQYF
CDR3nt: TGTGCCAGCAGCCGTCAACGGTCCCCCAAGGTAGCAGCCTACTCGGAGCAGTACTTC

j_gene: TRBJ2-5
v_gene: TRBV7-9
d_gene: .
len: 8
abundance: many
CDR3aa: CASGTGYF
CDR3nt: TGTGCCAGCGGGACTGGTTACTTC

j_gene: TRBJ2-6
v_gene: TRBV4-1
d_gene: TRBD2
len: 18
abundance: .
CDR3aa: CASRRIAGGLSGANVLTF
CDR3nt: TGCGCCAGCAGGAGGATAGCGGGGGGTCTCTCTGGGGCCAACGTCCTGACTTTC

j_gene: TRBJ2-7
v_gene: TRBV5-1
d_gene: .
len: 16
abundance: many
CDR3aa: CASSLAGLEPTYEQYF
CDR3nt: TGCGCCAGCAGCTTGGCGGGACTCGAACCTACCTACGAGCAGTACTTC

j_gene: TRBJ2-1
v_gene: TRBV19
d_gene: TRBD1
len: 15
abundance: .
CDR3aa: CASQDRDDLYNEQFF
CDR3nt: TGTGCCAGCCAGGACAGGGATGATTTGTACAATGAGCAGTTCTTC

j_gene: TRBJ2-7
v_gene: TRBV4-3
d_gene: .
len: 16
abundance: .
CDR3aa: CASSQDRGMDSYEQYF
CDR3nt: TGCGCCAGCAGCCAAGATAGAGGGATGGACTCCTACGAGCAGTACTTC

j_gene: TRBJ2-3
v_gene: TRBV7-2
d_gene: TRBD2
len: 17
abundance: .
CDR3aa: CASSLLHLIGGADTQYF
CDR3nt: TGTGCCAGCAGCTTACTCCACCTTATCGGGGGGGCAGATACGCAGTATTTT

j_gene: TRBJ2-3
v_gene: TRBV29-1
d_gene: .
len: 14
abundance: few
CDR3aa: CSVMRTLSTDTQYF
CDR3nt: TGCAGCGTGATGAGGACTTTATCGACAGATACGCAGTATTTT

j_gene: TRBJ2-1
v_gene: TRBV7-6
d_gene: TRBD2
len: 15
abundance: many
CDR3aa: CASSLVGGAYNEQFF
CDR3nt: TGTGCCAGCAGCTTAGTCGGGGGGGCCTACAATGAGCAGTTCTTC

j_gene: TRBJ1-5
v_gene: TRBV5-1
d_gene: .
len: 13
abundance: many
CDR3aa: CASSLRGSQPQHF
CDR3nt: TGCGCCAGCAGCTTGAGAGGGAGTCAGCCCCAGCATTTT

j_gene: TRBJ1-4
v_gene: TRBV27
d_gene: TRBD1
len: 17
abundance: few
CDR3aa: CASSLLGTTGVNEKLFF
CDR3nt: TGTGCCAGCAGTTTATTAGGTACCACAGGGGTTAATGAAAAACTGTTTTTT

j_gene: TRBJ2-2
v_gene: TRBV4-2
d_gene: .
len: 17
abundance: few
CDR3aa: CASSQDVRNLGTGELFF
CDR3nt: TGTGCCAGCAGCCAAGATGTAAGGAACCTGGGCACCGGGGAGCTGTTTTTT

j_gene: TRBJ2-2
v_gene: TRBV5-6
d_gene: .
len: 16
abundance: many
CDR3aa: CASSLIETVNTGELFF
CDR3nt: TGTGCCAGCAGCTTGATCGAGACAGTAAACACCGGGGAGCTGTTTTTT

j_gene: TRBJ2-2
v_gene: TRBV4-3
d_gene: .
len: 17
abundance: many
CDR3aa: CASSHGNGHANTGELFF
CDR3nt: TGCGCCAGCAGCCATGGGAACGGACACGCGAACACCGGGGAGCTGTTTTTT

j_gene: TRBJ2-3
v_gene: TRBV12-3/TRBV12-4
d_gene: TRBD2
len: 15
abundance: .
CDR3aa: CASSLGRGATDTQYF
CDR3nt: TGTGCCAGCAGTTTAGGGCGGGGGGCCACAGATACGCAGTATTTT

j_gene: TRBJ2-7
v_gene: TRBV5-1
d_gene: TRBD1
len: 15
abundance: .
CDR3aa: CASSLGDRTSYEQYF
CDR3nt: TGCGCCAGCAGCTTGGGGGACAGAACTTCCTACGAGCAGTACTTC

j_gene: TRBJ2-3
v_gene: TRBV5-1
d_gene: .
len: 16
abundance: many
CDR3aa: CASSFRLATSTDTQYF
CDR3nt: TGCGCCAGCAGCTTCCGACTTGCGACTAGCACAGATACGCAGTATTTT